This TCR beta chain was captured in a study of cytomegalovirus exposure and HLA in healthy donors. Study observations and caveats: Most TCR beta V segments were productive about 87% or about 30% of the time in an earlier analysis. An observed cluster of highly shared sequence variants was recorded as a likely sequencing artifact.

The PCR ran on 60 Vbeta and 13 Jbeta primers. Profiled with immunoSEQ multiplex PCR; TCRdb holds only in-frame clones, not every one. This table has roughly 62,000 clones, roughly 80% appearing once. Concerning this clone itself: What it recognizes is unknown.

The length of the CDR3 is 16 residues. V gave up 4 bases and J gave up 0 bases; unmatched junction bases: 4. Per the germline V gene, CDR1 is MNHNS and CDR2 is SASEGT. The source is a woman aged 40 to 50 in good health and CMV-seropositive. V gene TRBV6-1 combines with J gene TRBJ2-1, with TRBD1 matching over 9 bases. Material for sequencing was PBMCs. CDR3: CASSAGTGPSYNEQFF. The CDR3 DNA is TGTGCCAGCAGTGCCGGGACAGGGCCCTCCTACAATGAGCAGTTCTTC.